One sample yielded the 12 T cell receptor beta chains listed below, sequenced in a study of cytomegalovirus exposure and HLA in healthy donors. PCR employed 60 Vbeta and 13 Jbeta primers. Measured with immunoSEQ multiplex PCR; TCRdb has only the in-frame clones, and not every one. The sample lists over 100,000 clones; under 70% were seen once. The sequencing input was PBMCs. These receptors came from a man younger than 45 in good health and CMV-seropositive.

This rearrangement joins TRBV5-1 to TRBJ2-1, with a weak D call TRBD1 (5 bases). Germline CDR1 and CDR2: SGHRS and YFSETQ. The V end lost 3 bases, the J end lost 0 bases, and 13 bases lay between the germline ends. The length of the CDR3 is 16 residues. CDR3 DNA: TGCGCCAGCAGCTGGAACTACAGGAGCTCCTACAATGAGCAGTTCTTC. Encoded protein: CASSWNYRSSYNEQFF.

This clone was seen more than once but under ten times. The chain carries TRBV30 and TRBJ2-3, with D perhaps matching TRBD2 (5 bases). The V gene's germline CDR1 is GTSNPN and CDR2 SVGIG (reference sequence). The V end lost 3 bases, the J end lost 6 bases, and 13 bases lay between the germline ends. The CDR3 has 13 amino acids. The CDR3 protein is CAWRSGSRDTQYF. The CDR3, as DNA: TGTGCCTGGAGAAGCGGTTCGCGGGATACGCAGTATTTT. The full variable domain, completed using reference TRBV30 and TRBJ2-3, is SQTIHQWPATLVQPVGSPLSLECTVEGTSNPNLYWYRQAAGRGLQLLFYSVGIGQISSEVPQNLSASRPQDRQFILSSKKLLLSDSGFYLCAWRSGSRDTQYFGPGTRLTVL.

The chain links TRBV25-1 to TRBJ1-1; D not resolved. Per germline, CDR1 MGHDK and CDR2 SYGVNS. The CDR3 has 12 residues. V was trimmed by 8 bases and J by 1 base, leaving 8 bases between them. The CDR3 bases are TGTGCCAGCTCCTGGCCGAACACTGAAGCTTTCTTT. This gives the protein CASSWPNTEAFF.

This chain uses TRBV10-3 with TRBJ2-1; 12 bases line up with TRBD2. The CDR3 has 18 amino acids. V lost 4 bases to trimming and J lost 0 bases; unmatched junction nucleotides: 7. CDR1 ENHRY and CDR2 SYGVKD come from the germline V gene. Written as DNA, the CDR3 is TGTGCCATCAGTGGGCCCGGGACTAGCGGGCCCTCCTACAATGAGCAGTTCTTC. This gives the protein CAISGPGTSGPSYNEQFF.

The sample holds a few counts of this clone. This chain connects TRBV11-3 to TRBJ1-1, with D unresolved. V lost 6 bases to trimming and J lost 3 bases, with 8 bases between them. The germline V gene has CDR1 SGHNT and CDR2 YENEEA. CDR3 length: 12 residues. The CDR3 DNA is TGTGCCAGCAGACGGGAGGACACTGAAGCTTTCTTT. Protein sequence: CASRREDTEAFF.

With respect to this clone: Likely a read error: the CDR3 ends without its conserved phenylalanine or tryptophan. Because the CDR3's place on the DNA is in doubt, the DNA is left out and the CDR3 is given as listed by TCRdb. The chain is built from TRBV29-1 and TRBJ1-2; no check of the table's D call, TRBD1, against the DNA was made. The germline V gene has CDR1 SQVTM and CDR2 ANQGSEA. The CDR3 is 12 amino acids long, termini counted. The CDR3 loop is CSVEGQGAPPVL.

Comment on this clone: At one end, the junction sequence differs from germline, possibly due to a read error. The chain couples TRBV15 to TRBJ2-2; the D is unclear. Germline V gene lookup returns CDR1 LNHNV and CDR2 YYDKDF (reference sequence). The CDR3 has 12 amino acids. In nucleotides, the CDR3 is TGTGCCAGCAGCTCCGGGACCGGGGAGCTGTTTTTT. The encoded protein is CASSSGTGELFF. Supplemented by reference TRBV15 and TRBJ2-2, the full variable domain reads DAMVIQNPRYQVTQFGKPVTLSCSQTLNHNVMYWYQQKSSQAPKLLFHYYDKDFNNEADTPDNFQSRRPNTSFCFLDIRSPGLGDTAMYLCASSSGTGELFFGEGSRLTVL.

This clone came up once. A junction boundary mismatches the germline segment, possibly from a read error. The rearrangement links TRBV13 to TRBJ1-4; D unresolved. This CDR3 has 14 residues. The germline gives CDR1 PRHDT, CDR2 FYEKMQ (reference sequence). CDR3 bases: TGTGCCAGCAGATTAGCTCTACAGAATGAAAAACTGTTTTTT. As protein: CASRLALQNEKLFF.

The chain uses TRBV30 and TRBJ2-3, with 12 bases matching TRBD2. The CDR3 is 16 residues long. V trimming: 0 bases; J trimming: 2 bases; junction bases outside the gene matches: 3. The germline gives CDR1 GTSNPN, CDR2 SVGIG (reference sequence). This CDR3 is CAWSVRTSGNTDTQYF. CDR3 in DNA: TGTGCCTGGAGTGTACGGACTAGCGGGAACACAGATACGCAGTATTTT.

J is TRBJ1-1 and V is TRBV6-4, with D unclear. The length of the CDR3 is 13 residues. Looked up from germline, CDR1 is MRHNA and CDR2 is SNTAGT. V was shortened by 3 bases and J by 0 bases, with 5 bases between the two germline ends. CDR3 residues: CASSEQVNTEAFF. Here the CDR3 DNA reads TGTGCCAGCAGTGAACAAGTGAACACTGAAGCTTTCTTT.

Only one count was recorded for this clone. This sequence joins TRBV25-1 and TRBJ2-5; 7 bases align to TRBD1. The CDR3 runs to 14 residues. Unmatched junction bases numbered 8, after V lost 5 bases and J lost 5 bases. CDR1 and CDR2 (germline): MGHDK, SYGVNS. The CDR3 here is CASSPMTGHETQYF. CDR3 in DNA: TGTGCCAGCAGTCCGATGACAGGGCACGAGACCCAGTACTTC.

This chain connects TRBV27 to TRBJ2-3; no reliable D call. The CDR3 is 13 amino acids. Trimming took 4 bases from V and 2 from J, leaving 7 bases between them. CDR1 is MNHEY and CDR2 is SMNVEV in the germline V gene (reference sequence). CDR3: CASSSYNTDTQYF. The CDR3 DNA is TGTGCCAGCAGTTCCTATAACACAGATACGCAGTATTTT.